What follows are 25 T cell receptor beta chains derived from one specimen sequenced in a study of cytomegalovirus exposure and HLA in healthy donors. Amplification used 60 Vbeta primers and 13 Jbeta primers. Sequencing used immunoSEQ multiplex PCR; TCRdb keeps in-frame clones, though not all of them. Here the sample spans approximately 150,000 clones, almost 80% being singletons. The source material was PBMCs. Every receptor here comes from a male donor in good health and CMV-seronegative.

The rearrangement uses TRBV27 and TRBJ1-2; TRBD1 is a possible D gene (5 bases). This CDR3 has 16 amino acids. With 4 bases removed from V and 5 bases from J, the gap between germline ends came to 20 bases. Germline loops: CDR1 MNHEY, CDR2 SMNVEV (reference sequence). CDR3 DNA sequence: TGTGCCAGCAGTTCAGATCCCGGGGGGGTGGGGTATGGCTACACCTTC. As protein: CASSSDPGGVGYGYTF.

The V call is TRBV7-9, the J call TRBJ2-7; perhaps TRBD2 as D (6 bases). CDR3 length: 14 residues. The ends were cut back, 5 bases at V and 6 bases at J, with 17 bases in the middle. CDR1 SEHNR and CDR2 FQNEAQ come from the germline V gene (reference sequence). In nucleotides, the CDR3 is TGTGCCAGCAGCCTAGTAGCGGAGGCCTCCGAGCAGTACTTC. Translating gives CASSLVAEASEQYF.

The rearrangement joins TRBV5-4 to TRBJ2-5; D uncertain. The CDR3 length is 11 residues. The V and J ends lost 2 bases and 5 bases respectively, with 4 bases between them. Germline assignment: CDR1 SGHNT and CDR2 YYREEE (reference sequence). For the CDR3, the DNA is TGTGCCAGCAGCTTTCAGGAGACCCAGTACTTC. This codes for CASSFQETQYF.

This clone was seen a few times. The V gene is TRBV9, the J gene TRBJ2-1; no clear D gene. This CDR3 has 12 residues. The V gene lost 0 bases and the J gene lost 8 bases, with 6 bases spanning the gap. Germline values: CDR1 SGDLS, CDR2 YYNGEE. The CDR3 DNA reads TGTGCCAGCAGCGTAGGAGCTGATGAGCAGTTCTTC. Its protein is CASSVGADEQFF. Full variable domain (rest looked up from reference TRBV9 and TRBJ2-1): DSGVTQTPKHLITATGQRVTLRCSPRSGDLSVYWYQQSLDQGLQFLIQYYNGEERAKGNILERFSAQQFPDLHSELNLSSLELGDSALYFCASSVGADEQFFGPGTRLTVL.

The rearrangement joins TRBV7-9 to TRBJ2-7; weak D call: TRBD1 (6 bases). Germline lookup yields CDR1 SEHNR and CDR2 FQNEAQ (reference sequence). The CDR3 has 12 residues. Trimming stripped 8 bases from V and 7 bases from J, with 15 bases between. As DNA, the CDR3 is TGTGCCAGCTGTACAGGGCTTGGGGAGCAGTACTTC. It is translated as CASCTGLGEQYF. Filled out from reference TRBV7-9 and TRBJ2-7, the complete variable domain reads DTGVSQNPRHKITKRGQNVTFRCDPISEHNRLYWYRQTLGQGPEFLTYFQNEAQLEKSRLLSDRFSAERPKGSFSTLEIQRTEQGDSAMYLCASCTGLGEQYFGPGTRLTVT.

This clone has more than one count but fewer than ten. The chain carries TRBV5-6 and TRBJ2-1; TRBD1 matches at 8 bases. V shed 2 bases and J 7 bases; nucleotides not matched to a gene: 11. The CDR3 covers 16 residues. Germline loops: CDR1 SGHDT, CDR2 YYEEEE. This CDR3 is CASSFRVTGEINEQFF. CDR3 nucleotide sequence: TGTGCCAGCAGCTTCCGCGTGACAGGGGAGATTAATGAGCAGTTCTTC. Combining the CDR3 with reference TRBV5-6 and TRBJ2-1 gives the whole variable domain DAGVTQSPTHLIKTRGQQVTLRCSPKSGHDTVSWYQQALGQGPQFIFQYYEEEERQRGNFPDRFSGHQFPNYSSELNVNALLLGDSALYLCASSFRVTGEINEQFFGPGTRLTVL.

CDR3 bases: TGTGCCAGCAGCTTAGGAGCGGCGGGAGCCCTCCGCACCGGGGAGCTGTTTTTT. Translating gives CASSLGAAGALRTGELFF. The chain recombines TRBV7-2 with TRBJ2-2, with 7 nucleotides matching TRBD2. Germline CDR1 is SGHTA and CDR2 is FQGNSA. This CDR3 spans 18 amino acids. J was trimmed by 4 bases and V by 1 base; bases with no gene match: 12.

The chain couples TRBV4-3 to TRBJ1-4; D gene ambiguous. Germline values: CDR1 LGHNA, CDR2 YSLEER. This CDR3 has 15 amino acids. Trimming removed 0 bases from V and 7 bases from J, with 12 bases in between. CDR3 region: CASSQDVTEGEKLFF. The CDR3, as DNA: TGCGCCAGCAGCCAAGATGTGACGGAGGGTGAAAAACTGTTTTTT.

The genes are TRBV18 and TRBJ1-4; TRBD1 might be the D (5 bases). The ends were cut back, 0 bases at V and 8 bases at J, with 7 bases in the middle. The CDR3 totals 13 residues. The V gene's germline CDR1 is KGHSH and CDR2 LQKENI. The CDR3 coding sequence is TGTGCCAGCTCACCACCGTGGGGCGAAAAACTGTTTTTT. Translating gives CASSPPWGEKLFF.

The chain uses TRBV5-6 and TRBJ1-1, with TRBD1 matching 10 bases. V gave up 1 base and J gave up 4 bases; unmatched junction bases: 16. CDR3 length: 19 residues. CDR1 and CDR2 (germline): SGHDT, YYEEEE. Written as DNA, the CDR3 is TGTGCCAGCAGCTTGAGACGAATTAGACAGGGGGCGTCGGGCACTGAAGCTTTCTTT. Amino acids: CASSLRRIRQGASGTEAFF.

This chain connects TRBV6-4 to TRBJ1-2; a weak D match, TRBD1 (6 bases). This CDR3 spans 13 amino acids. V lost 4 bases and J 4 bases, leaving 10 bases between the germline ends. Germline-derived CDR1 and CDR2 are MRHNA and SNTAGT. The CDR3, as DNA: TGTGCCAGCAGTGGAGAACAGGGCTATGGCTACACCTTC. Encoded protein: CASSGEQGYGYTF.

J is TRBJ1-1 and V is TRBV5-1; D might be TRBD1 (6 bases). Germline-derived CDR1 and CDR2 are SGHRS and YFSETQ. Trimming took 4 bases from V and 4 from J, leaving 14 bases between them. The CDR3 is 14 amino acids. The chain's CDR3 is CASSTPGVATEAFF. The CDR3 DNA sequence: TGCGCCAGCAGCACCCCAGGGGTAGCCACTGAAGCTTTCTTT.

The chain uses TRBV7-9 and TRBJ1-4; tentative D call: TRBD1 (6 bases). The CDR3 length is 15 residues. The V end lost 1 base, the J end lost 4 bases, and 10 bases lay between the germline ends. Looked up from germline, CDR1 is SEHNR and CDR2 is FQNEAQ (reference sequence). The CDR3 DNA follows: TGTGCCAGCAGCTTAGAAGGGACAATTAATGAAAAACTGTTTTTT. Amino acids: CASSLEGTINEKLFF.

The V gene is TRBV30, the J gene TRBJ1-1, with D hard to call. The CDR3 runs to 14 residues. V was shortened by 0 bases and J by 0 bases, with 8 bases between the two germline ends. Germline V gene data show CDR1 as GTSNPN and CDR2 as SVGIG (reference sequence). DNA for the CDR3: TGTGCCTGGAGTGTCCTAGGAGTGAACACTGAAGCTTTCTTT. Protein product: CAWSVLGVNTEAFF.

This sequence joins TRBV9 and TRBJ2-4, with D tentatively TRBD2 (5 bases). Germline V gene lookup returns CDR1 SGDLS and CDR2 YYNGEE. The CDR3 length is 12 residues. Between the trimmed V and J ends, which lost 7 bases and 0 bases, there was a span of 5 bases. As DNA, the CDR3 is TGTGCCAGCGCGGGAGCCAAAAACATTCAGTACTTC. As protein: CASAGAKNIQYF. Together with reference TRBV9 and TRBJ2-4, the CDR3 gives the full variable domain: DSGVTQTPKHLITATGQRVTLRCSPRSGDLSVYWYQQSLDQGLQFLIQYYNGEERAKGNILERFSAQQFPDLHSELNLSSLELGDSALYFCASAGAKNIQYFGAGTRLSVL.

CDR3 amino acids: CASSTGRGGDTEAFF. The CDR3 region has the DNA TGTGCCAGCTCCACGGGGCGGGGAGGGGACACTGAAGCTTTCTTT. The V and J genes are TRBV6-5 and TRBJ1-1; weak D call: TRBD1 (5 bases). Per the germline V gene, CDR1 is MNHEY and CDR2 is SVGAGI. The CDR3 runs 15 residues. Trimming removed 8 bases from V and 3 bases from J, with 19 bases in between.

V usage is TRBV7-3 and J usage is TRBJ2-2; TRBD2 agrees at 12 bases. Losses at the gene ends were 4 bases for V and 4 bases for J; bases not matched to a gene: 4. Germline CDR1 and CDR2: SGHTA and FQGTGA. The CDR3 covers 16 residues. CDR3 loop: CASSSLAGGSTGELFF. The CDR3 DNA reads TGTGCCAGCAGCTCGCTAGCGGGGGGGAGCACCGGGGAGCTGTTTTTT.

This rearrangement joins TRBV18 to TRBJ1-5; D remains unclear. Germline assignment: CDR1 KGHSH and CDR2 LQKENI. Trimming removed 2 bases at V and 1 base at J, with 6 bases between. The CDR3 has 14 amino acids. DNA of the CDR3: TGTGCCAGCTCACCAATGGGCAGCAATCAGCCCCAGCATTTT. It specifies CASSPMGSNQPQHF.

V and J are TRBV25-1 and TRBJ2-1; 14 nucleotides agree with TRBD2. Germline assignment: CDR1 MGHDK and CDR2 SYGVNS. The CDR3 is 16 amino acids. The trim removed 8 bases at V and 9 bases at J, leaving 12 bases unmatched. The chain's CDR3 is CASPEGGTSGSFEQFF. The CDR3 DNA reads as TGTGCCAGCCCGGAGGGGGGGACTAGCGGGAGTTTTGAGCAGTTCTTC.

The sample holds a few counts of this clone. The CDR3 DNA is TGTGCCAGCAGCTTCCAGGGTGCCGGGGAGCTGTTTTTT. The encoded protein is CASSFQGAGELFF. The chain joins TRBV11-3 to TRBJ2-2, with a possible D match to TRBD1 (5 bases). The V end was cut by 3 bases, the J end by 6 bases, with 8 bases between. The germline CDR1 and CDR2 sequences are SGHNT and YENEEA. CDR3 length: 13 residues.

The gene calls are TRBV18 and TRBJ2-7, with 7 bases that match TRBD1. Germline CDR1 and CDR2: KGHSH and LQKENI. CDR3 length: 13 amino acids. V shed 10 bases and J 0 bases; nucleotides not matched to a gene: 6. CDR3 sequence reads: CATTRDSSYEQYF. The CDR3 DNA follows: TGTGCCACCACCAGGGACAGCTCCTACGAGCAGTACTTC.

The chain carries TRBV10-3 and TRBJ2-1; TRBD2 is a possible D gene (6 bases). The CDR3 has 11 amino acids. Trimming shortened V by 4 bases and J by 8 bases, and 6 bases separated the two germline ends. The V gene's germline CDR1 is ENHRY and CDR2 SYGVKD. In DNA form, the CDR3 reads TGTGCCATCAGTGGGGGGGATGAGCAGTTCTTC. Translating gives CAISGGDEQFF.

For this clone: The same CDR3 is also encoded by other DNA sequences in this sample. The CDR3 coding sequence is TGCGCCAGCAGCTTGGGACTAGCGGTCTACAATGAGCAGTTCTTC. Protein product: CASSLGLAVYNEQFF. V usage is TRBV5-1 and J usage is TRBJ2-1, with 9 bases identical to TRBD2. V dropped 0 bases and J dropped 3; count of bases not matched to a gene: 1. Germline V gives CDR1 SGHRS, CDR2 YFSETQ. The CDR3 consists of 15 residues.

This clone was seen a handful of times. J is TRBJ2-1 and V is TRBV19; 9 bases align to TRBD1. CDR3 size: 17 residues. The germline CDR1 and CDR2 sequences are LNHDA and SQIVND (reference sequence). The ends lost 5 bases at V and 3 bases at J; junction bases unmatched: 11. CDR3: CASSPTSGTGIYNEQFF. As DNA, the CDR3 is TGTGCCAGTAGTCCAACTTCCGGGACAGGGATCTACAATGAGCAGTTCTTC.

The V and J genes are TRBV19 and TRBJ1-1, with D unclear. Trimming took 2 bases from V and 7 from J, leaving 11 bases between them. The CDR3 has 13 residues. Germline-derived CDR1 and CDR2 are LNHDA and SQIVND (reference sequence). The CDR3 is CASSINSRSEAFF. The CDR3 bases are TGTGCCAGTAGTATAAATTCAAGGAGTGAAGCTTTCTTT.